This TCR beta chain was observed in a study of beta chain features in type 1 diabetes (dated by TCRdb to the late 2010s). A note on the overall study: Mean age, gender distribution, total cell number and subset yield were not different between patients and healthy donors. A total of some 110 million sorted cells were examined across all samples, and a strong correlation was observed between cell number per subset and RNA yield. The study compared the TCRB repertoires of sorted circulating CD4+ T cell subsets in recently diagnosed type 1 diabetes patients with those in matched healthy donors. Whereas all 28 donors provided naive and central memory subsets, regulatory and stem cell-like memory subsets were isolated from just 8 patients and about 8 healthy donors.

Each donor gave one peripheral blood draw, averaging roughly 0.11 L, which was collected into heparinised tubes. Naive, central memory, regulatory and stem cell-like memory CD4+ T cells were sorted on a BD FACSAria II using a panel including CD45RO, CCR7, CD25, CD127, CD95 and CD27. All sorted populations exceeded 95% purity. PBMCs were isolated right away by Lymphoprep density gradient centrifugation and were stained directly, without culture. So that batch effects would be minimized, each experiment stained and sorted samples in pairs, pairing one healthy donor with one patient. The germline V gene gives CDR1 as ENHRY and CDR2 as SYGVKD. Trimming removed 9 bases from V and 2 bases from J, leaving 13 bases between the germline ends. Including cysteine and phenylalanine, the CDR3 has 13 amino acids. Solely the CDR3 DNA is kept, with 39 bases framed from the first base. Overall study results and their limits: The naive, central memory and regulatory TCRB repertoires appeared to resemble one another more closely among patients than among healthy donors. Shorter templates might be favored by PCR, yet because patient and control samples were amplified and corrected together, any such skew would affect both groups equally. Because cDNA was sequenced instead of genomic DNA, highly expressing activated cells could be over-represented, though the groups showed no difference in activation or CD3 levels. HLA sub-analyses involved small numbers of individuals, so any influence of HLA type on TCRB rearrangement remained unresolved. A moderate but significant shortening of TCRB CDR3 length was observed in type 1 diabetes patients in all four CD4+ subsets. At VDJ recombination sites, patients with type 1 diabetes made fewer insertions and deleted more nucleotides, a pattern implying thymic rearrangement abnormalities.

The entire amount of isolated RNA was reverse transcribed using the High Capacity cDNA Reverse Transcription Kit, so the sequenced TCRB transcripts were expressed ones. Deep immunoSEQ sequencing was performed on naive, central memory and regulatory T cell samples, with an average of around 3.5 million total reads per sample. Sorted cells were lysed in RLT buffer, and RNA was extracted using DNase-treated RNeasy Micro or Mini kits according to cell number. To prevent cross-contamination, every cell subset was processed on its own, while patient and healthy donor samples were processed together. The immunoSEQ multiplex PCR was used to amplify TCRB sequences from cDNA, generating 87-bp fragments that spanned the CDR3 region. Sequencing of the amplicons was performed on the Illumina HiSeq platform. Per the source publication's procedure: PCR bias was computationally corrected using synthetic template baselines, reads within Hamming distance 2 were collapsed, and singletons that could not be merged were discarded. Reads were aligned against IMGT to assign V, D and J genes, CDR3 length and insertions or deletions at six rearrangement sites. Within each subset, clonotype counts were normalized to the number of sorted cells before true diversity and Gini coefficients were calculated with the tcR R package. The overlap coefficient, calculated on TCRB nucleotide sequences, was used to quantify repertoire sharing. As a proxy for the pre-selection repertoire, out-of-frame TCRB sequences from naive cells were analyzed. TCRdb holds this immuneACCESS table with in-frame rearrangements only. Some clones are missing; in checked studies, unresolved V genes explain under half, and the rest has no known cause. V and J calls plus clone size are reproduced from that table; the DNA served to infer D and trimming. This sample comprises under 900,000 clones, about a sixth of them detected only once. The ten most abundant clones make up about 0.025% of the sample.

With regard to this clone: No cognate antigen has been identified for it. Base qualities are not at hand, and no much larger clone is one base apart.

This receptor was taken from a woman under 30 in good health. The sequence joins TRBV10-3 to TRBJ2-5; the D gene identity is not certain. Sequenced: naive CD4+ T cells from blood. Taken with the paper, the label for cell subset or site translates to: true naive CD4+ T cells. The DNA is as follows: TGTGCCATAACCAAATCGAGGCAAGAGACCCAGTACTTC. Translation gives CAITKSRQETQYF.